A single sample is the source of the 10 T cell receptor beta chains below, sequenced in a study of response to subunit inactivated influenza vaccine. TCRdb reprocessed the RT-PCR reads via MiXCR and lists one record per CDR3 protein. The data hold some 150,000 distinct CDR3 sequences, with about an eighth observed a single time. This sample also appeared in a second study, on T cells expressing NK-cell markers. That report adds: In generating TCR beta cDNA, 5'RACE template switching with UMIs was used.

Source: CD8+ T cells sorted from PBMCs, taken 11 to 12 days after vaccination. These receptors all come from a man aged 50-59 years who received an inactivated influenza vaccine.

By share of the sample, this clonotype is medium-sized. The CDR3 nucleotides are TGCAGCGTTGAAACAGGGGGCGCAACAGATACGCAGTATTTT. Protein sequence: CSVETGGATDTQYF. This chain uses TRBV29-1 with TRBJ2-3; the match to TRBD1 covers 9 bases. This CDR3 has 14 residues. The V and J ends lost 2 bases and 3 bases, in that order; junction bases with no gene match: 3. Germline V gene sequence: CDR1 SQVTM, CDR2 ANQGSEA.

This chain connects TRBV19 to TRBJ1-2; perhaps TRBD1 as D (5 bases). V was pared by 7 bases and J by 4 bases, with 19 bases between. The CDR3 has 15 residues. Germline CDR1 reads LNHDA; CDR2 reads SQIVND (reference sequence). DNA for the CDR3: TGTGCCAGTAAGGGCCCGACGGGGGAAGGCTATGGCTACACCTTC. It encodes CASKGPTGEGYGYTF.

V and J are TRBV27 and TRBJ1-6; D gene unclear. Per the germline V gene, CDR1 is MNHEY and CDR2 is SMNVEV (reference sequence). The CDR3 totals 12 residues. Trimming took off 3 bases at V and 6 bases at J, with 3 bases between the two ends. CDR3 sequence: CASSFVNSPLHF. CDR3 bases: TGTGCCAGCAGTTTCGTTAATTCACCCCTCCACTTT.

This clonotype was picked up a small number of times. The chain is built from TRBV15 and TRBJ2-1, with 12 bases matching TRBD2. The CDR3 consists of 18 residues. The germline gives CDR1 LNHNV, CDR2 YYDKDF (reference sequence). V was pared by 0 bases and J by 8 bases, with 11 bases of the junction left unmatched. CDR3 DNA: TGTGCCACCAGCAGAGAAAGCCTAGCGGGAGGGCCGGTAGATGAGCAGTTCTTC. It codes for CATSRESLAGGPVDEQFF. Full variable domain (rest looked up from reference TRBV15 and TRBJ2-1): DAMVIQNPRYQVTQFGKPVTLSCSQTLNHNVMYWYQQKSSQAPKLLFHYYDKDFNNEADTPDNFQSRRPNTSFCFLDIRSPGLGDTAMYLCATSRESLAGGPVDEQFFGPGTRLTVL.

A few counts support this clonotype. The V call is TRBV20-1, the J call TRBJ1-1, with 9 bases lining up with TRBD1. The ends lost 0 bases at V and 6 bases at J; junction bases unmatched: 8. The CDR3 has 15 residues. Looked up from germline, CDR1 is DFQATT and CDR2 is SNEGSKA (reference sequence). The CDR3 here is CSARDLGQGTPEAFF. As DNA, the CDR3 is TGCAGTGCTAGAGACCTCGGACAGGGGACCCCTGAAGCTTTCTTT.

The chain links TRBV28 to TRBJ2-2; 10 bases match TRBD1. Germline CDR1 is MDHEN and CDR2 is SYDVKM. The J segment lost 4 bases and the V segment lost 6 bases, leaving 8 bases of the junction unmatched. The CDR3 spans 16 residues. CDR3 bases: TGTGCCAGCAGCCCCCTTCGGACAGGGGGCACCGGGGAGCTGTTTTTT. This encodes CASSPLRTGGTGELFF.

The J gene is TRBJ2-2, the V gene TRBV4-1; the D is unclear. V was clipped by 6 bases and J by 6 bases, with 17 bases between them. The V gene's germline CDR1 is MGHRA and CDR2 YSYEKL. The CDR3 runs 15 residues. The CDR3 DNA is TGCGCCAGCAGGCAACACCCCGCAGAGGCCGGGGAGCTGTTTTTT. This sequence encodes CASRQHPAEAGELFF.

The rearrangement uses TRBV9 and TRBJ2-2, with D tentatively TRBD1 or TRBD2 (5 bases each). From germline, CDR1 is SGDLS and CDR2 YYNGEE. Trimming pared 7 bases from V and 5 bases from J, leaving 15 bases between. This CDR3 comprises 14 residues. The CDR3 DNA sequence: TGTGCCAGCGGGACCTACGGGCGGACCGGGGAGCTGTTTTTT. This codes for CASGTYGRTGELFF.

The CDR3 bases are TGCAGTGCGGGGGACTTCTACGAGCAGTACTTC. Translating gives CSAGDFYEQYF. This chain joins TRBV20-1 and TRBJ2-7, with a tentative D call TRBD2 (6 bases). The germline CDR1 and CDR2 sequences are DFQATT and SNEGSKA (reference sequence). Trimming took off 6 bases at V and 3 bases at J, with 9 bases between the two ends. This CDR3 has 11 amino acids.

This clonotype has a handful of counts. The rearrangement links TRBV5-1 to TRBJ2-7, with D perhaps matching TRBD1 or TRBD2 (5 bases each). Germline V gene sequence: CDR1 SGHRS, CDR2 YFSETQ. The CDR3 length is 12 residues. V was shortened by 2 bases and J by 5 bases, with 8 bases between the two germline ends. The CDR3 loop reads CASSFWGNEQYF. The CDR3 DNA is TGCGCCAGCAGCTTTTGGGGGAACGAGCAGTACTTC. Full variable domain (rest looked up from reference TRBV5-1 and TRBJ2-7): KAGVTQTPRYLIKTRGQQVTLSCSPISGHRSVSWYQQTPGQGLQFLFEYFSETQRNKGNFPGRFSGRQFSNSRSEMNVSTLELGDSALYLCASSFWGNEQYFGPGTRLTVT.